This section outlines one T cell receptor beta chain sequence together with its context. Germline lookup yields CDR1 MDHEN and CDR2 SYDVKM. Trimming pared 9 bases from V and 7 bases from J, leaving 18 bases between. The CDR3 loop spans 13 amino acids. These data are taken from a study of cytotoxic CD8 clonotypes in ibrutinib-treated CLL. Whole-study context: The patient breakdown showed under 12 relapsed/refractory and some 16 treatment-naive cases, with under 18 IGHV unmutated.

Roughly 1.9 micrograms of genomic DNA from cryopreserved PBMCs went into TCR beta libraries. Targeted sequencing depth ranged from 1 in 200,000 to 1 in 1 million T cells. Assay used: immunoSEQ multiplex PCR; TCRdb lists only in-frame clones, some missing. The sample lists about 160,000 clones, 81% occurring once. The sequence was obtained from a human donor with chronic lymphocytic leukemia. This material consisted of PBMCs, taken after 12 months of ibrutinib treatment. V and J are TRBV28 and TRBJ2-5; D is perhaps TRBD1 or TRBD2 (5 bases each). The CDR3 loop is CASRGRWVRTQYF. The CDR3 coding sequence is TGTGCCAGTCGGGGACGGTGGGTCCGGACCCAGTACTTC.